The 30 T cell receptor beta chains below all came from one sample that was sequenced in a study of CD8 T cells in ankylosing spondylitis. TCRdb re-analysed the 5' RACE reads in MiXCR, keeping a single row per CDR3 protein. The data show approximately 210,000 distinct CDR3 sequences, 9.5% to 15% seen once. The specimen sequenced was blood, either unsorted or a sorted T cell fraction (not recorded which). These receptor sequences come from a male donor with ankylosing spondylitis or in good health (not recorded which).

The rearrangement joins TRBV6-1 to TRBJ2-7; D unclear. Germline CDR1 reads MNHNS; CDR2 reads SASEGT. The V end lost 2 bases, the J end lost 5 bases, and 13 bases lay between the germline ends. The CDR3 covers 14 residues. This chain's CDR3 is CASSEQPEAHEQYF. The CDR3 DNA reads TGTGCCAGCAGTGAACAGCCCGAGGCCCACGAGCAGTACTTC.

The V gene is TRBV18, the J gene TRBJ2-7; D remains unclear. V gave up 6 bases and J gave up 2 bases, with 14 bases separating them. CDR3 length: 14 amino acids. CDR1 is KGHSH, CDR2 LQKENI, per germline. In nucleotides, the CDR3 is TGTGCCAGCTCCTCAGACTTCTCTACCTACGAGCAGTACTTC. Translation: CASSSDFSTYEQYF.

V is TRBV3-1 and J is TRBJ2-3; 12 nucleotides agree with TRBD2. The trim removed 7 bases at V and 5 bases at J, leaving 7 bases unmatched. Germline V gene lookup returns CDR1 LGHDT and CDR2 YNNKEL (reference sequence). CDR3 length: 15 amino acids. The CDR3 DNA follows: TGTGCCAGCACCACGGGACTAGCGGGTATAGATACGCAGTATTTT. This gives the protein CASTTGLAGIDTQYF.

At least ten counts were recorded for this clonotype. The chain links TRBV21-1 to TRBJ2-1. TRBV21-1 has pseudogene status. There are 17 residues in the CDR3. The CDR3 region is CASSKALAKQIRNEQFF. The CDR3 coding sequence is TGTGCCAGCAGCAAAGCGCTCGCGAAGCAGATTCGAAATGAGCAGTTCTTC.

The V and J genes are TRBV30 and TRBJ2-5, with a tentative D call TRBD2 (5 bases). This CDR3 has 13 amino acids. The V end lost 3 bases, the J end lost 2 bases, and 10 bases lay between the germline ends. Germline V gene sequence: CDR1 GTSNPN, CDR2 SVGIG (reference sequence). CDR3 sequence (DNA): TGTGCCTGGAGCCATGGACTTCAAGAGACCCAGTACTTC. Translated: CAWSHGLQETQYF.

This clonotype showed up many times. The chain links TRBV5-1 to TRBJ2-3, with D tentatively TRBD2 (5 bases). The germline gives CDR1 SGHRS, CDR2 YFSETQ. With 3 bases removed from V and 6 bases from J, the gap between germline ends came to 11 bases. The CDR3 totals 13 residues. CDR3: CASSSGTGDTQYF. In DNA form, the CDR3 reads TGCGCCAGCAGCTCAGGAACGGGGGATACGCAGTATTTT.

A few counts support this clonotype. The chain's CDR3 is CASSQDKALANIQYF. The CDR3 region has the DNA TGCGCCAGCAGCCAAGATAAGGCCCTCGCAAACATTCAGTACTTC. The genes are TRBV4-1 and TRBJ2-4, with D hard to call. The CDR3 totals 15 residues. With 0 bases removed from V and 6 bases from J, the gap between germline ends came to 12 bases. Germline-derived CDR1 and CDR2 are MGHRA and YSYEKL.

The chain has TRBV4-1 and TRBJ2-5; 7 bases align to TRBD1. The CDR3 consists of 13 residues. The germline gives CDR1 MGHRA, CDR2 YSYEKL. V was pared by 8 bases and J by 4 bases, with 7 bases of the junction left unmatched. CDR3 protein: CASRPEGAETQYF. DNA for the CDR3: TGCGCCAGCCGCCCCGAGGGGGCAGAGACCCAGTACTTC.

The chain carries TRBV6-1 and TRBJ1-1; D perhaps matches TRBD1 (6 bases). Germline V gene lookup returns CDR1 MNHNS and CDR2 SASEGT. The CDR3 has 14 residues. Trimming stripped 6 bases from V and 2 bases from J, with 13 bases between. The CDR3 protein is CASRPDSPNTEAFF. The CDR3 coding sequence is TGTGCCAGCAGACCGGACAGCCCAAACACTGAAGCTTTCTTT.

The chain has TRBV3-1 and TRBJ2-7; TRBD2 agrees at 9 bases. With 5 bases clipped from V and 7 bases from J, the junction kept 9 bases outside the gene matches. Germline V gene data show CDR1 as LGHDT and CDR2 as YNNKEL (reference sequence). The CDR3 is made up of 14 amino acids. In DNA, the CDR3 is TGTGCCAGCAGCTTAGCGGGAGCGGTAGAAGAGCAGTACTTC. Translation gives CASSLAGAVEEQYF.

There are a few counts of this clonotype. The V call is TRBV20-1, the J call TRBJ2-7; 7 bases are a match to TRBD2. The CDR3 has 14 residues. V was clipped by 5 bases and J by 0 bases; unmatched bases: 7. Germline V gives CDR1 DFQATT, CDR2 SNEGSKA (reference sequence). The CDR3 reads CSASTSRSSYEQYF. DNA for the CDR3: TGCAGTGCTTCGACTAGCAGGAGCTCCTACGAGCAGTACTTC.

The chain is built from TRBV6-2 or TRBV6-3 and TRBJ2-1; 7 nucleotides agree with TRBD2. J was trimmed by 9 bases and V by 5 bases; bases with no gene match: 13. This CDR3 spans 15 amino acids. Germline V gives CDR1 MNHEY, CDR2 SVGEGT. The CDR3 here is CASSLVASGLSEQFF. The DNA of the CDR3 is TGTGCCAGCAGTCTCGTGGCTAGCGGCCTCAGTGAGCAGTTCTTC.

This sequence joins TRBV27 and TRBJ2-5; D gene unclear. From germline, CDR1 is MNHEY and CDR2 SMNVEV (reference sequence). CDR3 length: 13 amino acids. Trimming shortened V by 2 bases and J by 5 bases, and 9 bases separated the two germline ends. CDR3 protein: CASSLGSVETQYF. The DNA of the CDR3 is TGTGCCAGCAGTTTAGGATCGGTTGAGACCCAGTACTTC.

This chain connects TRBV6-5 to TRBJ2-7, with TRBD1 identical over 10 bases. This CDR3 has 14 amino acids. The V gene's germline CDR1 is MNHEY and CDR2 SVGAGI. The junction had 6 bases not matched to a gene; V was cut back by 6 bases and J by 4 bases. CDR3 sequence (DNA): TGTGCCAGCAGACTCGGGACAGGGGCTTACGAGCAGTACTTC. Its protein product is CASRLGTGAYEQYF.

This clonotype was counted a few times. The chain links TRBV5-1 to TRBJ2-3; perhaps TRBD2 as D (5 bases). Germline CDR1 reads SGHRS; CDR2 reads YFSETQ. V was clipped by 5 bases and J by 1 base, with 17 bases between them. CDR3 size: 16 residues. CDR3 coding DNA: TGCGCCAGCAGTTCGGGAATCTCGGCGGGCACAGATACGCAGTATTTT. Translation: CASSSGISAGTDTQYF.

This clonotype came up many times. V and J are TRBV29-1 and TRBJ2-1; D might be TRBD1 (5 bases). This CDR3 has 15 residues. V gave up 1 base and J gave up 4 bases, with 14 bases separating them. CDR1 is SQVTM and CDR2 is ANQGSEA in the germline V gene. CDR3 nucleotide sequence: TGCAGCGTTGAAGCACAGGAAGGGTTGTACAATGAGCAGTTCTTC. This gives the protein CSVEAQEGLYNEQFF.

The chain couples TRBV15 to TRBJ1-2; a weak D match, TRBD1 (5 bases). V gave up 0 bases and J gave up 9 bases, with 17 bases separating them. From germline, CDR1 is LNHNV and CDR2 YYDKDF (reference sequence). The CDR3 totals 15 residues. The CDR3 sequence is CATSRDRLQGSSYTF. The CDR3 DNA follows: TGTGCCACCAGCAGAGATCGGTTGCAGGGAAGCAGCTACACCTTC.

The rearrangement links TRBV6-1 to TRBJ2-4; the D gene is possibly TRBD2 (5 bases). Germline CDR1 and CDR2: MNHNS and SASEGT. Trimming cost V 4 bases and J 0 bases, with 10 bases left between them. CDR3 length: 15 residues. The DNA for the CDR3 is TGTGCCAGCAGTGGAGACGGGGTAGCCAAAAACATTCAGTACTTC. As protein: CASSGDGVAKNIQYF.

This chain uses TRBV5-4 with TRBJ2-1; the D is unclear. Germline values: CDR1 SGHNT, CDR2 YYREEE (reference sequence). This CDR3 region has 16 residues. The ends were cut back, 0 bases at V and 0 bases at J, with 10 bases in the middle. The CDR3 reads CASSLEGRRSYNEQFF. CDR3 DNA sequence: TGTGCCAGCAGCTTGGAGGGCAGACGCTCCTACAATGAGCAGTTCTTC.

The rearrangement joins TRBV5-6 to TRBJ1-4; the D is unclear. CDR3 length equals 14 residues. CDR1 is SGHDT and CDR2 is YYEEEE in the germline V gene. The V and J ends lost 4 bases and 10 bases respectively, with 17 bases between them. The CDR3 region is CASSASRETRKLFF. DNA for the CDR3: TGTGCCAGCAGCGCCTCTCGGGAGACCAGAAAACTGTTTTTT. Variable domain in full (rest from reference TRBV5-6 and TRBJ1-4): DAGVTQSPTHLIKTRGQQVTLRCSPKSGHDTVSWYQQALGQGPQFIFQYYEEEERQRGNFPDRFSGHQFPNYSSELNVNALLLGDSALYLCASSASRETRKLFFGSGTQLSVL.

The V gene is TRBV9, the J gene TRBJ2-7; D is ambiguous. From germline, CDR1 is SGDLS and CDR2 YYNGEE. Trimming left V 0 bases short and J 6 bases short, with 13 bases between. This CDR3 is built from 14 residues. The CDR3 protein is CASSVAGSGREQYF. CDR3 coding DNA: TGTGCCAGCAGCGTAGCGGGCAGTGGTCGCGAGCAGTACTTC.

This clonotype has at least ten counts. V usage is TRBV27 and J usage is TRBJ1-5; D uncertain. The V gene lost 2 bases and the J gene lost 2 bases, with 7 bases spanning the gap. Germline V gene data show CDR1 as MNHEY and CDR2 as SMNVEV (reference sequence). The CDR3 runs 14 residues. The CDR3 protein is CASSLLGGNQPQHF. CDR3 DNA sequence: TGTGCCAGCAGTTTACTGGGCGGCAATCAGCCCCAGCATTTT.

Only a few counts were recorded for this clonotype. This chain links TRBV3-1 with TRBJ2-5; perhaps D is TRBD1 or TRBD2 (5 bases each). CDR3 size: 13 residues. The germline gives CDR1 LGHDT, CDR2 YNNKEL (reference sequence). Trimming shortened V by 4 bases and J by 7 bases, and 13 bases separated the two germline ends. CDR3 in amino acids: CASSRGNEATQYF. The DNA of the CDR3 is TGTGCCAGCAGCCGGGGGAATGAGGCGACCCAGTACTTC.

This chain uses TRBV7-2 with TRBJ2-3; TRBD1 matches at 9 bases. Germline CDR1 is SGHTA and CDR2 is FQGNSA. CDR3 size: 16 residues. Trimming cost V 3 bases and J 3 bases; bases outside gene matches: 7. The CDR3 bases are TGTGCCAGCAGCTTTGGGACAGGGAGAGGAACAGATACGCAGTATTTT. Translation: CASSFGTGRGTDTQYF.

This clonotype was seen more than once but under ten times. The chain carries TRBV5-1 and TRBJ2-3, with 10 bases aligning to TRBD2. This CDR3 is built from 16 residues. Germline CDR1 and CDR2: SGHRS and YFSETQ. With V trimmed by 3 bases and J by 2 bases, 6 bases remained unmatched. DNA of the CDR3: TGCGCCAGCAGCTCCTTAGCGGGGGGTTTCACAGATACGCAGTATTTT. It specifies CASSSLAGGFTDTQYF. Filled out from reference TRBV5-1 and TRBJ2-3, the complete variable domain reads KAGVTQTPRYLIKTRGQQVTLSCSPISGHRSVSWYQQTPGQGLQFLFEYFSETQRNKGNFPGRFSGRQFSNSRSEMNVSTLELGDSALYLCASSSLAGGFTDTQYFGPGTRLTVL.

V is TRBV12-3 or TRBV12-4 and J is TRBJ2-3; 7 bases are a match to TRBD1. This CDR3 spans 15 amino acids. Trimming took 4 bases from V and 4 from J; bases not matched to a gene: 8. The CDR3 DNA reads TGTGCCAGCAGTTCCCCGGACAGGCCCTCAGATACGCAGTATTTT. The encoded protein is CASSSPDRPSDTQYF.

CDR3 coding DNA: TGCGCCAGCAGCTTTTTTGGGACGTACAATGAGCAGTTCTTC. Residues: CASSFFGTYNEQFF. The chain uses TRBV5-1 and TRBJ2-1; D could derive from TRBD1 or TRBD2 (5 bases each). The CDR3 runs 14 residues. The V end was cut by 2 bases, the J end by 4 bases, with 10 bases between. Germline V gives CDR1 SGHRS, CDR2 YFSETQ.

This sequence joins TRBV5-5 and TRBJ2-1, with D possibly TRBD2 on 6 matching bases. Deletions cut 1 base from V and 2 bases from J, with 10 bases between. The CDR3 spans 15 residues. The germline gives CDR1 SGHKS, CDR2 YYEKEE (reference sequence). CDR3 sequence reads: CASSLIGSPYNEQFF. The CDR3 DNA sequence: TGTGCCAGCAGCTTGATCGGGAGTCCCTACAATGAGCAGTTCTTC. Variable domain in full (rest from reference TRBV5-5 and TRBJ2-1): DAGVTQSPTHLIKTRGQQVTLRCSPISGHKSVSWYQQVLGQGPQFIFQYYEKEERGRGNFPDRFSARQFPNYSSELNVNALLLGDSALYLCASSLIGSPYNEQFFGPGTRLTVL.

This clonotype has just a few counts. The chain uses TRBV5-1 and TRBJ2-1; D is unresolved. The CDR3 consists of 14 residues. In germline, CDR1 is SGHRS, CDR2 YFSETQ. Trimming shortened V by 2 bases and J by 8 bases, and 14 bases separated the two germline ends. In DNA, the CDR3 is TGCGCCAGCAGCTTTGTCACACCTTACGATGAGCAGTTCTTC. Its protein product is CASSFVTPYDEQFF.

This clonotype was counted a few times. The J gene is TRBJ2-3, the V gene TRBV11-3; the match to TRBD2 covers 9 bases. CDR1 SGHNT and CDR2 YENEEA come from the germline V gene. The CDR3 is 15 amino acids. With V trimmed by 3 bases and J by 3 bases, 4 bases remained unmatched. The CDR3 region has the DNA TGTGCCAGCAGCTTCCTTAGCGGGGGAACAGATACGCAGTATTTT. It codes for CASSFLSGGTDTQYF.